Listed below are T cell receptor beta chains from one sample, sequenced in a study of T cells in Graves' hyperthyroidism and ophthalmopathy. TCRdb processed the multiplex PCR reads anew with MiXCR; each CDR3 protein has one entry. The table has more than 500,000 distinct CDR3 sequences, around 15% seen once; the top ten hold about 4%. Sequenced input: blood. The receptor set was obtained from a woman aged 40 to 50 with Graves' ophthalmopathy. Both conserved end residues are part of each CDR3. The D gene is left open where the match is weak. Not all rows give a size; the values are once, few, many and, for expanded clones, a class.

abundance	d_gene	v_gene	j_gene	CDR3nt	CDR3aa
many	.	TRBV7-2	TRBJ2-5	TGTGCCAGCAGCTTAGAGGGGGGAGGAGGTGAGACCCAGTACTTC	CASSLEGGGGETQYF
many	.	TRBV29-1	TRBJ2-5	TGCAGCGTTGAGGTGGAGACAGGAGGGACCCAGTACTTC	CSVEVETGGTQYF
many	.	TRBV28	TRBJ2-5	TGTGCCACCAGGGACCCTAGGGACGGGCAAGAGACCCAGTACTTC	CATRDPRDGQETQYF
few	.	TRBV5-6	TRBJ2-7	TGTGCCAGCAGCTTGGGGGCGACTAGTCTTGGCGAGCAGTACTTC	CASSLGATSLGEQYF
few	.	TRBV3-1	TRBJ2-5	TGTGCCAGCAGCCAAATCGTAGGAGAGACCCAGTACTTC	CASSQIVGETQYF
many	TRBD1	TRBV28	TRBJ1-5	TGTGCCAGCACCCTGTGGCCTACAGGGGTCGTTGGTCAGCCCCAGCATTTT	CASTLWPTGVVGQPQHF
few	.	TRBV7-2	TRBJ2-7	TGTGCCAGCAGCTTTGCCGGGATGGGCGAGCAGTACTTC	CASSFAGMGEQYF
many	.	TRBV6-1	TRBJ2-7	TGTGCCACCGTTGACGGATTTTCCTACGAGCAGTACTTC	CATVDGFSYEQYF
many	.	TRBV20-1	TRBJ2-5	TGCAGTGCGGACGGGGAGGCAAAGACCCAGTACTTC	CSADGEAKTQYF
many	.	TRBV20-1	TRBJ1-1	TGCAGTGCTAGACCCCCCGGGCCGATGAACACTGAAGCTTTCTTT	CSARPPGPMNTEAFF
many	.	TRBV15	TRBJ1-5	TGTGCCACCAGCGTTTCACGGTATAGCAATCAGCCCCAGCATTTT	CATSVSRYSNQPQHF
few	TRBD2	TRBV14	TRBJ2-2	TGTGCCAGCAGCCAAGATATAGCGGGAGGGCTTCTGAACACCGGGGAGCTGTTTTTT	CASSQDIAGGLLNTGELFF
many	.	TRBV12-3/TRBV12-4	TRBJ2-5	TGTGCCAGCAGTTTCGGCTCGATAAAAGAGACCCAGTACTTC	CASSFGSIKETQYF
many	TRBD1	TRBV6-2/TRBV6-3	TRBJ1-1	TGTGCCAGCAGTCAGGGGGAAGGAGCTTTCTTT	CASSQGEGAFF
.	.	TRBV4-1	TRBJ1-1	TGCGCCAGCAGCCCGACCAGTAGTGGTAGGACTGAAGCTTTCTTT	CASSPTSSGRTEAFF
many	TRBD1	TRBV28	TRBJ1-2	TGTGCCAGCAGCATGGGACAGCCTTTCTATGGCTACACCTTC	CASSMGQPFYGYTF
many	.	TRBV28	TRBJ2-5	TGTGCCAGCAGTATACGGGGGACTGTACAAGAGACCCAGTACTTC	CASSIRGTVQETQYF
.	.	TRBV27	TRBJ1-1	TGTGCCAGCAGTGGCCGGGACAAAGAAGCTTTCTTT	CASSGRDKEAFF
.	TRBD1	TRBV19	TRBJ2-7	TGTGCCAGTAGTATTAGGGGGCGCGAATACGAGCAGTACTTC	CASSIRGREYEQYF
many	.	TRBV28	TRBJ1-2	TGTGCCAGCAGTTCCGACATCCTTGATGGCTACACCTTC	CASSSDILDGYTF